The rows below give T cell receptor beta chains drawn from one sample of a study of siplizumab effects on memory and regulatory T cells. Clones were sequenced by immunoSEQ multiplex PCR, and TCRdb holds only the in-frame ones, with some missing. The table lists about 100,000 clones, 94% of them singletons. Material: Tregs sorted from blood. Receptor source: a human donor in good health. Each CDR3 is given with its conserved first and last residue. D genes are given only for firm matches. Clone size is given for some rows only: seen once, a few or many times, or a class if the clone is expanded.

NA	TRBD2	TRBJ2-7	17	TRBV2	CASMYIPGLAVAYEQYF	TGTGCCAGCATGTATATACCGGGACTAGCGGTCGCTTACGAGCAGTACTTC
NA	TRBD2	TRBJ2-3	15	TRBV27	CASSPGLVIADTQYF	TGTGCCAGCAGTCCGGGACTAGTAATCGCAGATACGCAGTATTTT
NA	NA	TRBJ2-5	17	TRBV18	CASSPTLHRVESETQYF	TGTGCCAGCTCACCAACTTTACACAGGGTTGAATCAGAGACCCAGTACTTC
NA	NA	TRBJ1-1	14	TRBV28	CASTPYGEMTEAFF	TGTGCCAGCACCCCTTACGGGGAAATGACTGAAGCTTTCTTT
NA	NA	TRBJ1-6	17	TRBV2	CASSETARSSYNSPLHF	TGTGCCAGCAGTGAGACCGCCAGGAGCTCCTATAATTCACCCCTCCACTTT
NA	NA	TRBJ2-1	11	TRBV5-4	CASSLNNEQFF	TGTGCCAGCAGCTTGAACAATGAGCAGTTCTTC
NA	NA	TRBJ2-5	13	TRBV5-1	CASSPGGRETQYF	TGCGCCAGCAGCCCTGGCGGGCGCGAGACCCAGTACTTC
NA	NA	TRBJ2-7	15	TRBV6-6	CASSYQAYREGEQYF	TGTGCCAGCAGTTACCAGGCCTACAGGGAAGGCGAGCAGTACTTC
once	NA	TRBJ1-3	10	TRBV28	CASRRNTIYF	TGTGCCAGCAGGCGAAACACCATATATTTT
NA	TRBD2	TRBJ2-1	17	TRBV11-1	CASSLGLAGVKYNEQFF	TGTGCCAGCAGCTTGGGACTAGCCGGTGTTAAATACAATGAGCAGTTCTTC
few	TRBD1	TRBJ1-5	14	TRBV4-1	CASSQQQGNQPQHF	TGCGCCAGCAGCCAGCAACAGGGGAACCAGCCCCAGCATTTT
NA	TRBD1	TRBJ2-3	16	TRBV5-5	CASSFRDRANPDTQYF	TGTGCCAGCAGCTTCAGGGACAGGGCGAACCCAGATACGCAGTATTTT
NA	NA	TRBJ2-1	16	TRBV7-6	CASSLTRQSSYNEQFF	TGTGCCAGCAGCTTAACGCGCCAGAGCTCCTACAATGAGCAGTTCTTC
NA	NA	TRBJ1-3	15	TRBV5-6	CASSFPNSVGNTIYF	TGTGCCAGCAGCTTCCCCAATAGTGTCGGAAACACCATATATTTT
NA	TRBD1	TRBJ2-7	14	TRBV18	CASSPLGQGAEQYF	TGTGCCAGCTCACCACTAGGACAGGGGGCCGAGCAGTACTTC
NA	NA	TRBJ2-3	11	TRBV7-2	CASSLRNTQYF	TGTGCCAGCAGCTTACGCAATACGCAGTATTTT
NA	NA	TRBJ2-6	14	TRBV30	CALNRDSGANVLTF	TGTGCCTTGAACAGGGATTCGGGGGCCAACGTCCTGACTTTC
NA	NA	TRBJ1-4	13	TRBV28	CASSTQGSEKLFF	TGTGCCAGCAGTACCCAGGGGAGCGAAAAACTGTTTTTT
NA	TRBD2	TRBJ2-1	15	TRBV19	CASSTSGRAGNEQFF	TGTGCCAGTAGCACTAGCGGGAGGGCCGGAAATGAGCAGTTCTTC
NA	NA	TRBJ2-5	13	TRBV5-4	CASSLGQGETQYF	TGTGCCAGCAGCTTGGGTCAGGGAGAGACCCAGTACTTC
NA	NA	TRBJ2-2	13	TRBV15	CATSRDVGGELFF	TGTGCCACCAGCAGAGACGTCGGCGGGGAGCTGTTTTTT
once	TRBD2	TRBJ2-7	15	TRBV5-4	CASSLEGLANYEQYF	TGTGCCAGCAGCTTGGAGGGACTAGCTAATTACGAGCAGTACTTC
NA	NA	TRBJ2-2	16	TRBV5-1	CASSPRTVRNTGELFF	TGCGCCAGCAGCCCTCGGACAGTTCGGAACACCGGGGAGCTGTTTTTT
NA	NA	TRBJ2-4	14	TRBV19	CASSRQSGGNIQYF	TGTGCCAGTAGTAGACAGTCAGGCGGAAACATTCAGTACTTC
NA	TRBD2	TRBJ2-7	14	TRBV28	CASSGTSGYYEQYF	TGTGCCAGCAGTGGTACTAGCGGATACTACGAGCAGTACTTC
NA	NA	TRBJ2-1	15	TRBV18	CASSPRRNRANEQFF	TGTGCCAGCTCACCACGGCGTAATAGGGCCAATGAGCAGTTCTTC
NA	NA	TRBJ1-1	15	TRBV5-1	CASSLTVKEEMKAFF	TGCGCCAGCAGCTTGACGGTTAAGGAGGAAATGAAGGCTTTCTTT
once	NA	TRBJ1-2	13	TRBV18	CASSVEGNYGYTF	TGTGCCAGCTCAGTGGAGGGGAACTATGGCTACACCTTC
NA	NA	TRBJ1-4	11	TRBV2	CASRVGWELFF	TGTGCCAGCCGTGTGGGTTGGGAACTGTTTTTT
NA	TRBD2	TRBJ2-5	18	TRBV6-4	CASSDGCRTSGSQETQYF	TGTGCCAGCAGTGACGGCTGCCGGACTAGCGGGAGCCAAGAGACCCAGTACTTC
NA	NA	TRBJ1-5	13	TRBV6-6	CASTEHEVQPQHF	TGTGCCAGCACCGAACATGAGGTTCAGCCCCAGCATTTT
NA	NA	TRBJ1-5	14	TRBV30	CAWSEGVPNQPQHF	TGTGCCTGGAGTGAGGGGGTCCCCAATCAGCCCCAGCATTTT
NA	TRBD1	TRBJ2-7	13	TRBV7-9	CASSRQGLYEQYF	TGTGCCAGCAGCCGACAGGGGCTTTACGAGCAGTACTTC
NA	NA	TRBJ2-2	13	TRBV6-1	CATLLRNTGELFF	TGTGCCACCTTATTACGGAACACCGGGGAGCTGTTTTTT
NA	TRBD1	TRBJ1-2	15	TRBV2	CASSLDRALRPGYTF	TGTGCCAGCTCCCTTGACAGGGCCCTAAGGCCCGGCTACACCTTC
NA	TRBD1	TRBJ2-7	15	TRBV5-4	CASSSGKDRGYEQYF	TGTGCCAGCAGCTCGGGGAAGGACAGGGGCTACGAGCAGTACTTC
NA	NA	TRBJ2-1	15	TRBV27	CASSFWPGSYNEQFF	TGTGCCAGCAGTTTTTGGCCAGGCTCCTACAATGAGCAGTTCTTC
once	NA	TRBJ2-1	18	TRBV21-1	CASSNPMGQTSSYNEQFF	TGTGCCAGCAGCAATCCCATGGGACAAACAAGCTCCTACAATGAGCAGTTCTTC
once	TRBD2	TRBJ2-3	16	TRBV14	CASSRTSGLRGDTQYF	TGTGCCAGCAGCCGGACTAGCGGTCTTAGGGGCGATACGCAGTATTTT
NA	TRBD1	TRBJ2-7	14	TRBV5-1	CASSTGTGGYEQYF	TGCGCCAGCTCGACCGGGACAGGGGGATACGAGCAGTACTTC
NA	TRBD1	TRBJ1-1	14	TRBV15	CATRTGLMNTEAFF	TGTGCCACCCGGACAGGGCTCATGAACACTGAAGCTTTCTTT
NA	NA	TRBJ2-7	13	TRBV2	CASSQQGIYEQYF	TGTGCCAGCAGTCAACAGGGTATTTACGAGCAGTACTTC
NA	NA	TRBJ1-2	15	TRBV4-1	CASSQTPALNYGYTF	TGCGCCAGCAGCCAAACTCCAGCACTTAACTATGGCTACACCTTC
NA	NA	TRBJ1-1	13	TRBV7-9	CASSLWKNTEAFF	TGTGCCAGCAGTTTATGGAAGAACACTGAAGCTTTCTTT
NA	NA	TRBJ2-2	13	TRBV18	CASSSGPTGELFF	TGTGCCAGCTCATCAGGGCCCACCGGGGAGCTGTTTTTT
NA	NA	TRBJ1-5	13	TRBV30	CAWSVGGHQPQHF	TGTGCCTGGAGTGTAGGAGGGCATCAGCCCCAGCATTTT
once	NA	TRBJ1-5	13	TRBV6-1	CASSESREQPQHF	TGTGCCAGCAGTGAAAGTAGAGAGCAGCCCCAGCATTTT
NA	TRBD1	TRBJ2-7	16	TRBV5-1	CASSFKSRGTGGEQYF	TGCGCCAGCAGCTTTAAAAGTCGCGGGACAGGAGGCGAGCAGTACTTC
NA	NA	TRBJ1-6	16	TRBV5-1	CASSPLGGRINSPLHF	TGCGCCAGCAGCCCCCTTGGGGGACGAATTAATTCACCCCTCCACTTT
NA	NA	TRBJ1-5	15	TRBV28	CASSLLGVLGQPQHF	TGTGCCAGCAGTTTATTGGGGGTACTGGGTCAGCCCCAGCATTTT